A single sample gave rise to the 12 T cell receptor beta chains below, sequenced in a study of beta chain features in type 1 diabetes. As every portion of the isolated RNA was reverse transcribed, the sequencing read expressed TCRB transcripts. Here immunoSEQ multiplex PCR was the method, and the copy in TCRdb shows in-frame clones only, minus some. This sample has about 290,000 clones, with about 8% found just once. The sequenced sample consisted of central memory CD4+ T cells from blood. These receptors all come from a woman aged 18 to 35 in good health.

The CDR3 reads CASSLGLQGTGELFF. In nucleotides, the CDR3 is TGTGCCAGCAGTTTAGGGTTACAGGGAACCGGGGAGCTGTTTTTT. The gene calls are TRBV6-6 and TRBJ2-2, with D possibly TRBD1 on 6 matching bases. Trimming removed 4 bases at V and 5 bases at J, with 14 bases between. Germline CDR1 is MNHNY and CDR2 is SVGAGI (reference sequence). CDR3 length equals 15 residues.

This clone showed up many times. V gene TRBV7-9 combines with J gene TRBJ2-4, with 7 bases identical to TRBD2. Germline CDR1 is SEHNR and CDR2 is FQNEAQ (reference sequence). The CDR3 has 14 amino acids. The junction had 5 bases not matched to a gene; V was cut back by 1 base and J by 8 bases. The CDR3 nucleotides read TGTGCCAGCAGCTTAGGCGGGAGCTATGACATTCAGTACTTC. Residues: CASSLGGSYDIQYF.

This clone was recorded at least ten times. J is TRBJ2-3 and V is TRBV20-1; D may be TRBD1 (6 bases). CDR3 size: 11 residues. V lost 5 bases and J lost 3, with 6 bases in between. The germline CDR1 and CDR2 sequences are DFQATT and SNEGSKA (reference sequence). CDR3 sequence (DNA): TGCAGTGCTGGGACAACAGATACGCAGTATTTT. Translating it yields CSAGTTDTQYF.

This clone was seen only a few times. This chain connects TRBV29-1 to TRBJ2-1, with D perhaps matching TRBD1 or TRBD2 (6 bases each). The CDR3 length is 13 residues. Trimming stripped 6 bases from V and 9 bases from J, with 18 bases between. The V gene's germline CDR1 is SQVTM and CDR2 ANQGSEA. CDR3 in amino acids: CSVRGRGFGEQFF. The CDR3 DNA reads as TGCAGCGTGCGGGGCAGGGGATTTGGTGAGCAGTTCTTC.

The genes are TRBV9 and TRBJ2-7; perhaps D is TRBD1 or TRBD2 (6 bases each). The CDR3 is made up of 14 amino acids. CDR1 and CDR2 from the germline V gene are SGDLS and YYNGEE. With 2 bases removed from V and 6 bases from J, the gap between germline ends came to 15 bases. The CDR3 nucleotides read TGTGCCAGCAGCGTCCACAGGGAGGTTAGCGAGCAGTACTTC. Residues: CASSVHREVSEQYF.

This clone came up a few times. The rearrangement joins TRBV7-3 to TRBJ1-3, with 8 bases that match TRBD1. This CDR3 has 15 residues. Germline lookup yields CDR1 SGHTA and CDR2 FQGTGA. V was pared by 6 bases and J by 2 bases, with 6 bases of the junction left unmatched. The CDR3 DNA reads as TGTGCCAGCAGTAACCAGGGGGCGACTGGAAACACCATATATTTT. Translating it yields CASSNQGATGNTIYF.

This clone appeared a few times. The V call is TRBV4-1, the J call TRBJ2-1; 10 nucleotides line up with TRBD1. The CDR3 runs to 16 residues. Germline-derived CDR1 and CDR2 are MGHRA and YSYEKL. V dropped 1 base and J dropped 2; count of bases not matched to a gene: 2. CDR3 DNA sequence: TGCGCCAGCAGCCAAGCCGGGACAGGGGCCTACAATGAGCAGTTCTTC. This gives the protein CASSQAGTGAYNEQFF.

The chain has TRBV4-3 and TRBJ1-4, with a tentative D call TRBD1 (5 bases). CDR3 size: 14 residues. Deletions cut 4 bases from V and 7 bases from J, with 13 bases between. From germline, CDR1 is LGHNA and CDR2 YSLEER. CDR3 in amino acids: CASSPGHRLEKLFF. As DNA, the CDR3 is TGCGCCAGCAGCCCCGGACACCGCCTTGAAAAACTGTTTTTT.

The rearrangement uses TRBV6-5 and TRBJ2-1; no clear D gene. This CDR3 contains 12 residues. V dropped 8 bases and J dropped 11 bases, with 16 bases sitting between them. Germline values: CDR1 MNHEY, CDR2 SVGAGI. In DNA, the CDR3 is TGTGCCAGCTCCCCATTTGGCAGACAGCAGTTCTTC. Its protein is CASSPFGRQQFF.

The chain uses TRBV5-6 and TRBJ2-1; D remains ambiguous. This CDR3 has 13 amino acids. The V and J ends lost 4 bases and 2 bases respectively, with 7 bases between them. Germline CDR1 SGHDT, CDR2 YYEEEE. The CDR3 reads CASSLETYNEQFF. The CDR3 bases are TGTGCCAGCAGCCTGGAGACCTACAATGAGCAGTTCTTC.

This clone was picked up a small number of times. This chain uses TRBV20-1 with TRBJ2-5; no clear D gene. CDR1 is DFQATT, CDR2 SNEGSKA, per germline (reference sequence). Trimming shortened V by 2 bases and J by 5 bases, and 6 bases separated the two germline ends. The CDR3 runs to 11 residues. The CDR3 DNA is TGCAGTGCTAGAAGCGTGGAGACCCAGTACTTC. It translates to CSARSVETQYF.

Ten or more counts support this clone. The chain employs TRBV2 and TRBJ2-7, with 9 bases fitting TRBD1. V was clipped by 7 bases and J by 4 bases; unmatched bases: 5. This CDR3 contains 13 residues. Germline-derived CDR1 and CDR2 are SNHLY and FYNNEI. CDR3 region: CASTRDREYEQYV. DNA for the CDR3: TGTGCCAGCACTAGGGACAGGGAATACGAGCAGTACGTC.